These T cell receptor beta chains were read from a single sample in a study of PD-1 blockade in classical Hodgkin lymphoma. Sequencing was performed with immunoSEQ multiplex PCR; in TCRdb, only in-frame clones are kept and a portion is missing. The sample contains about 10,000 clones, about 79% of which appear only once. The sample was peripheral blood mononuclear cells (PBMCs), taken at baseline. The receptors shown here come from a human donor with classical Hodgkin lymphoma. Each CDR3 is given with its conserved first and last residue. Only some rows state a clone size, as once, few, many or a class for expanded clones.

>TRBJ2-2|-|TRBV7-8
CASSKFAGDTGELFF
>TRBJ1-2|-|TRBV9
CASSRTENYGYTF
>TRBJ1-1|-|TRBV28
CASSLPMTGGTEAFF
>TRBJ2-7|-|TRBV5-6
CASSLNYEQYF
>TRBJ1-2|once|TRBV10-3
CAISWDSRGQSDGYTF
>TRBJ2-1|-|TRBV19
CASSRQGQGYNEQFF
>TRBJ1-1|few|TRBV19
CASTSGFNTEAFF
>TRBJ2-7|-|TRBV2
CASILEVGYEQYF
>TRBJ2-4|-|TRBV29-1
CSVVWVAKNIQYF
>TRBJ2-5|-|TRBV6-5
CASSYSYRVETQYF
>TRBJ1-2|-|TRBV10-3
CAISEGLGFGYTF
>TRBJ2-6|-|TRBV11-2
CASSRSAGSLSGANVLTF
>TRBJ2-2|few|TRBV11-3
CASSSRTGGELFF
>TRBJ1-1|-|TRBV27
CASREKGGRGGTEAFF
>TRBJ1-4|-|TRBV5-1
CASSILGQPDAGKLFF
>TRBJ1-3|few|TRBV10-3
CAISPSGNTIYF
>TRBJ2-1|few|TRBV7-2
CASSLSPAGGAREQFF
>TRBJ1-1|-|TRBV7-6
CASSNLQESTEAFF
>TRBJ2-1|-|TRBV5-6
CASSRRLSGRGDEQFF
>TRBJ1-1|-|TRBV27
CASSAGTGNTEAFF